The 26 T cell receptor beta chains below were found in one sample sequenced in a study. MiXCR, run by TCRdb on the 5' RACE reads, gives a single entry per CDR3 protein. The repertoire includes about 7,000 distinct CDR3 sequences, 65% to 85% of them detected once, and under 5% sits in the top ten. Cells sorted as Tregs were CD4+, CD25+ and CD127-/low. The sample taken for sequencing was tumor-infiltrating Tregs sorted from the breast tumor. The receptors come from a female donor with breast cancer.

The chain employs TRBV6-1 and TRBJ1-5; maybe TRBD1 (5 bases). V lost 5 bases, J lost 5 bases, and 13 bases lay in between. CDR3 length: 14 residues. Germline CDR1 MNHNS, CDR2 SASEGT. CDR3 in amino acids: CASSPRGGDQPQHF. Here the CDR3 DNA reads TGTGCCAGCAGTCCTCGGGGGGGGGATCAGCCCCAGCATTTT.

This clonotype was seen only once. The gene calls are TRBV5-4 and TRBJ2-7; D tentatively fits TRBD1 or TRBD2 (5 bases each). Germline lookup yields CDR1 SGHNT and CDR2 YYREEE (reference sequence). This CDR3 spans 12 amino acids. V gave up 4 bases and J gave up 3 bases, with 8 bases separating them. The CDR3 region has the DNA TGTGCCAGCAGCATGGGGGACTACGAGCAGTACTTC. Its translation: CASSMGDYEQYF.

The CDR3 here is CASSSTLLLAGGYNEQFF. CDR3 DNA sequence: TGTGCCAGCAGCTCCACGTTACTACTAGCGGGAGGGTACAATGAGCAGTTCTTC. This chain links TRBV7-9 with TRBJ2-1; 13 nucleotides agree with TRBD2. Germline CDR1 reads SEHNR; CDR2 reads FQNEAQ (reference sequence). CDR3 size: 18 residues. V lost 4 bases and J lost 4; bases outside the gene matches: 10.

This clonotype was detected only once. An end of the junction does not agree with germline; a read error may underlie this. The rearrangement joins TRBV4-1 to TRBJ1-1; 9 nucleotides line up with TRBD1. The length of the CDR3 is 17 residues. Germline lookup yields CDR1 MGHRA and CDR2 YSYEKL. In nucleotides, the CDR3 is TGTGCCAGCAGCCAAACAGGGGGCATCAGCATGAACACTGAAGCTTTCTTT. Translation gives CASSQTGGISMNTEAFF.

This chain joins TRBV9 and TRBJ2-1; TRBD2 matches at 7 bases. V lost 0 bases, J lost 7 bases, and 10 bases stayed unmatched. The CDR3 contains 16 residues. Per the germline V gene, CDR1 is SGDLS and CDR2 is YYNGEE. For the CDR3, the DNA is TGTGCCAGCAGCGTAGCTACGGGGGAGGGCCAGAATGAGCAGTTCTTC. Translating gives CASSVATGEGQNEQFF.

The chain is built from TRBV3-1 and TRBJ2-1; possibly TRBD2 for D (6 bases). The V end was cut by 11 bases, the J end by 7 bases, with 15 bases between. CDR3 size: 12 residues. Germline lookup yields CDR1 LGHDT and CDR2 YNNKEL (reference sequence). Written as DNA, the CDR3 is TGTGCCTCCGGGGGAAGGGCAAATGAGCAGTTCTTC. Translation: CASGGRANEQFF.

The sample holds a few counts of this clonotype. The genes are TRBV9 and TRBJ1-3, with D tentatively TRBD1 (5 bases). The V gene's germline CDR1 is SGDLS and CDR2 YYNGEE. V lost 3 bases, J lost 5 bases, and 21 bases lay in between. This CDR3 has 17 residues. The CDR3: CASSARGDSTNRNTIYF. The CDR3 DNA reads TGTGCCAGCAGCGCCCGCGGTGACAGTACTAATCGAAACACCATATATTTT. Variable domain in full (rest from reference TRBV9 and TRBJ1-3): DSGVTQTPKHLITATGQRVTLRCSPRSGDLSVYWYQQSLDQGLQFLIQYYNGEERAKGNILERFSAQQFPDLHSELNLSSLELGDSALYFCASSARGDSTNRNTIYFGEGSWLTVV.

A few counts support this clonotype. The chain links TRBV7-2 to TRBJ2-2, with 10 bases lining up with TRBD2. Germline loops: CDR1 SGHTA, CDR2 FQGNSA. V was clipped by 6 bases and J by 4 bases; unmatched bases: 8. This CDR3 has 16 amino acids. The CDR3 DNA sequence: TGTGCCAGCAGTTTCCTGACTAGCGGGCCCACCGGGGAGCTGTTTTTT. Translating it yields CASSFLTSGPTGELFF.

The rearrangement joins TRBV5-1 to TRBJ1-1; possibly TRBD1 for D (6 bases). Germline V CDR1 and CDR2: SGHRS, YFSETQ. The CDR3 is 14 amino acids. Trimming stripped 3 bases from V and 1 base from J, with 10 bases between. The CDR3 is CASSSGQENTEAFF. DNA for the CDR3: TGCGCCAGCAGCTCGGGACAAGAGAACACTGAAGCTTTCTTT.

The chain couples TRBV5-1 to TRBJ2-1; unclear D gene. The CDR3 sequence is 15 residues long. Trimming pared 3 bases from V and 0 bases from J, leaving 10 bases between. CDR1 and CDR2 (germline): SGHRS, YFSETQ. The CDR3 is CASSSGDNSYNEQFF. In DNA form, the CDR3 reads TGCGCCAGCAGCTCCGGTGACAACTCCTACAATGAGCAGTTCTTC.

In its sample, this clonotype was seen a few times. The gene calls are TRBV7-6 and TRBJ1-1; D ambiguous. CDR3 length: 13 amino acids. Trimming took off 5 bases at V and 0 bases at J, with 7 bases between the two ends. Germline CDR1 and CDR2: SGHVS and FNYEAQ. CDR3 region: CASSPLMNTEAFF. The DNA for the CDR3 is TGTGCCAGCAGCCCCCTAATGAACACTGAAGCTTTCTTT.

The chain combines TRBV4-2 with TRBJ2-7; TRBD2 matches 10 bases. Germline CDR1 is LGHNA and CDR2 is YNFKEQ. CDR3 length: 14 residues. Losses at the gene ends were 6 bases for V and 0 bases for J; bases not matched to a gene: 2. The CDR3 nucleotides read TGTGCCAGCAGAACTAGCGGGGACTCCTACGAGCAGTACTTC. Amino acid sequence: CASRTSGDSYEQYF.

The CDR3 sequence: CASSQGLLYNEQFF. The CDR3 DNA is TGTGCCAGCAGCCAGGGACTCCTATACAATGAGCAGTTCTTC. This sequence joins TRBV7-2 and TRBJ2-1, with a weak D call TRBD2 (6 bases). This CDR3 comprises 14 residues. The germline gives CDR1 SGHTA, CDR2 FQGNSA. V gave up 5 bases and J gave up 4 bases, with 12 bases separating them. Combining the CDR3 with reference TRBV7-2 and TRBJ2-1 gives the whole variable domain GAGVSQSPSNKVTEKGKDVELRCDPISGHTALYWYRQSLGQGLEFLIYFQGNSAPDKSGLPSDRFSAERTGGSVSTLTIQRTQQEDSAVYLCASSQGLLYNEQFFGPGTRLTVL.

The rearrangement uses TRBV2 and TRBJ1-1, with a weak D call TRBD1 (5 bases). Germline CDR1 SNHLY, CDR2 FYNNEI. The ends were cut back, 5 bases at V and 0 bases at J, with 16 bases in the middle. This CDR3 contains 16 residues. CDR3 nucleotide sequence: TGTGCCAGCAGTACGCGAATCGACAGCTTGAACACTGAAGCTTTCTTT. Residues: CASSTRIDSLNTEAFF.

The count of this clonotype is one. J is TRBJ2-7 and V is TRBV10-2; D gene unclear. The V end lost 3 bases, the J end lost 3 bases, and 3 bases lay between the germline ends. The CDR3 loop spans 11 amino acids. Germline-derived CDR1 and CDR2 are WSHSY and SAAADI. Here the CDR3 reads CASSDSYEQYF. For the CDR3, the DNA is TGCGCCAGCAGTGACAGCTACGAGCAGTACTTC.

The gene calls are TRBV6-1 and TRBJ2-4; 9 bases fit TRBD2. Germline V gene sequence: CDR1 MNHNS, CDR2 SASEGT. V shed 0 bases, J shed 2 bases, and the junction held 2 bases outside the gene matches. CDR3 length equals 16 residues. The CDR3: CASSEAAGGSKNIQYF. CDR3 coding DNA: TGTGCCAGCAGTGAAGCGGCGGGAGGGTCCAAAAACATTCAGTACTTC.

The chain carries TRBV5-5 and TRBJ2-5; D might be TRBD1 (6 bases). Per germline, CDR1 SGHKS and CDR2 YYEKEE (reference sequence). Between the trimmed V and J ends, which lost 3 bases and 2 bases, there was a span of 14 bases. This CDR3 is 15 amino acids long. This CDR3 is CASSSYDRTQETQYF. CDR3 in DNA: TGTGCCAGCAGCTCTTACGACAGGACTCAAGAGACCCAGTACTTC.

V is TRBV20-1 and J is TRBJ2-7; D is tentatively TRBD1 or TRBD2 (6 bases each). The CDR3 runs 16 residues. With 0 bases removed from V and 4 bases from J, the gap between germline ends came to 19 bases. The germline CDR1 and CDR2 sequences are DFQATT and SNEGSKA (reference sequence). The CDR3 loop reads CSARDLLAGDLYEQYF. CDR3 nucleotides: TGCAGTGCTAGAGATCTCTTGGCAGGGGACTTATACGAGCAGTACTTC.

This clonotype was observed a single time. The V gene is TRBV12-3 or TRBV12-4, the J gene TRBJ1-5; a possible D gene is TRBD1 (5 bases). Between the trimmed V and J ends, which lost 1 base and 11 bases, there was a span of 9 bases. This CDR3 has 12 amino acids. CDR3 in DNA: TGTGCCAGCAGTTTAGGTACGGGGGCCCAGCATTTT. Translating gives CASSLGTGAQHF.

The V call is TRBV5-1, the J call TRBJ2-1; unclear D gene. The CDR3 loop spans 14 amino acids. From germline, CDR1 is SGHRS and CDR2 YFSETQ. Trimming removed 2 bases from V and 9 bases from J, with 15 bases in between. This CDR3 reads CASSFVIGPSEQFF. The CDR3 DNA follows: TGCGCCAGCAGCTTCGTAATAGGGCCCAGTGAGCAGTTCTTC.

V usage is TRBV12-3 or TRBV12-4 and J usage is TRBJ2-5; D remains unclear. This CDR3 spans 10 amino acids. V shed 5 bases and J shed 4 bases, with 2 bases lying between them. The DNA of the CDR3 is TGTGCCAGCAGTGCAGAGACCCAGTACTTC. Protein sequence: CASSAETQYF.

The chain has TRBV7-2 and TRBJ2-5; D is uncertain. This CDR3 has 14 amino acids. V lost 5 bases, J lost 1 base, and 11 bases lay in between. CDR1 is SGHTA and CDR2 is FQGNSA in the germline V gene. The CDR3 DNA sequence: TGTGCCAGCAGCCCGCAGATAATCCAAGAGACCCAGTACTTC. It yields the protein CASSPQIIQETQYF.

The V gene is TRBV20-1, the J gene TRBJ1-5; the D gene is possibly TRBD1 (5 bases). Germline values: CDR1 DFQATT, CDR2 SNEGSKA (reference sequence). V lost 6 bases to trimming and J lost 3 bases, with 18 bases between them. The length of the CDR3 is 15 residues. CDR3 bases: TGCAGTGCCACCCCCGGGGGTGATTACAATCAGCCCCAGCATTTT. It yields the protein CSATPGGDYNQPQHF.

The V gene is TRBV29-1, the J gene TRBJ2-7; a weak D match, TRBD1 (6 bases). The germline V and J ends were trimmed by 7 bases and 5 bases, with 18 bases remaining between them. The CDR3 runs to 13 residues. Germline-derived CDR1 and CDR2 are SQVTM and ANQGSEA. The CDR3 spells CSGRTDKIDEQYF. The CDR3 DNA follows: TGCAGCGGGAGGACAGACAAAATCGACGAGCAGTACTTC.

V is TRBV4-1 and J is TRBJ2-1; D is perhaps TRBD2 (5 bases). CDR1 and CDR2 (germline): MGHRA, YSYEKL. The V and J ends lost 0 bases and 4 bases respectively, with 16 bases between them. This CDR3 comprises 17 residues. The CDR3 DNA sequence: TGCGCCAGCAGCCAAGAATATGACGGGGATATATACAATGAGCAGTTCTTC. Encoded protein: CASSQEYDGDIYNEQFF.

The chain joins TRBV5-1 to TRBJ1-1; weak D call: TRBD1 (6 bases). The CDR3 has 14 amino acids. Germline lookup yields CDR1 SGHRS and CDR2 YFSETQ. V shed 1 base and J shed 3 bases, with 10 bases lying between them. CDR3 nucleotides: TGCGCCAGCAGCTTGATCCCAGGGGACACTGAAGCTTTCTTT. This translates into CASSLIPGDTEAFF.